Listed below are T cell receptor beta chains from one sample, sequenced in a study of regulatory T cells in long-lasting Graves disease. TCRdb re-called the multiplex PCR reads with MiXCR, one entry per CDR3 protein. The table has fewer than 450,000 distinct CDR3 sequences, roughly a quarter seen once. This specimen consisted of peripheral blood mononuclear cells (PBMCs), obtained when the disease was refractory, from a patient treated with antithyroid drugs. The receptor source for this set is a female donor with Graves disease. CDR3s include the opening cysteine and the closing phenylalanine or tryptophan. Each record gives: CDR3 protein, CDR3 DNA, clone size, J gene, V gene, D gene. A D gene is named only where the DNA matches it firmly. Clone size is not always given. Where it is, it says once, few, many or a class for expanded clones.

cdr3_aa: CASSLLDRVNTEAFF; cdr3_nt: TGTGCCAGCAGTTTACTGGACAGGGTGAACACTGAAGCTTTCTTT; clone_size: many; j_call: TRBJ1-1; v_call: TRBV6-5; d_call: TRBD1
cdr3_aa: CASSLALAGTYNDEQFF; cdr3_nt: TGTGCCAGCAGCTTAGCCCTAGCGGGGACTTACAATGATGAGCAGTTCTTC; clone_size: many; j_call: TRBJ2-1; v_call: TRBV7-2; d_call: TRBD2
cdr3_aa: CASSQDPWTSGILETQYF; cdr3_nt: TGTGCCAGCAGCCAAGATCCTTGGACTAGCGGGATTCTAGAGACCCAGTACTTC; clone_size: few; j_call: TRBJ2-5; v_call: TRBV3-2; d_call: NA
cdr3_aa: CASSSGTGVRLNTEAFF; cdr3_nt: TGCGCCAGCAGCTCCGGGACAGGGGTACGATTGAACACTGAAGCTTTCTTT; clone_size: many; j_call: TRBJ1-1; v_call: TRBV5-1; d_call: TRBD1
cdr3_aa: CATGDWIQETQYF; cdr3_nt: TGTGCCACCGGCGACTGGATACAAGAGACCCAGTACTTC; clone_size: NA; j_call: TRBJ2-5; v_call: TRBV15; d_call: NA
cdr3_aa: CASSVRDYQETQYF; cdr3_nt: TGTGCCAGCAGTGTACGCGATTACCAAGAGACCCAGTACTTC; clone_size: many; j_call: TRBJ2-5; v_call: TRBV12-3/TRBV12-4; d_call: NA
cdr3_aa: CSASGPGAGQPQHF; cdr3_nt: TGCAGTGCTAGTGGTCCAGGGGCGGGCCAGCCCCAGCATTTT; clone_size: NA; j_call: TRBJ1-5; v_call: TRBV20-1; d_call: NA
cdr3_aa: CAIRSRDGPYEQYF; cdr3_nt: TGTGCCATCAGGAGCCGGGACGGACCATACGAGCAGTACTTC; clone_size: few; j_call: TRBJ2-7; v_call: TRBV10-3; d_call: NA
cdr3_aa: CASSLKGGGRIGRLGWDTQYF; cdr3_nt: TGTGCCAGCAGCTTAAAAGGTGGGGGTCGGATCGGGAGGTTGGGGTGGGATACGCAGTATTTT; clone_size: once; j_call: TRBJ2-3; v_call: TRBV7-2; d_call: TRBD2
cdr3_aa: CSASIGTGFNQPQHF; cdr3_nt: TGCAGTGCTAGCATCGGGACAGGGTTTAATCAGCCCCAGCATTTT; clone_size: NA; j_call: TRBJ1-5; v_call: TRBV20-1; d_call: TRBD1
cdr3_aa: CASSLGTANWETQYF; cdr3_nt: TGTGCCAGCAGTCTAGGGACAGCCAATTGGGAGACCCAGTACTTC; clone_size: NA; j_call: TRBJ2-5; v_call: TRBV27; d_call: TRBD1
cdr3_aa: CASSPPQQSSSYEQYF; cdr3_nt: TGTGCCAGCAGCCCCCCCCAACAGTCGAGCTCCTACGAGCAGTACTTC; clone_size: NA; j_call: TRBJ2-7; v_call: TRBV7-9; d_call: NA
cdr3_aa: CATNRGGVETQYF; cdr3_nt: TGTGCCACCAACAGGGGTGGGGTAGAGACCCAGTACTTC; clone_size: NA; j_call: TRBJ2-5; v_call: TRBV11-2; d_call: TRBD1
cdr3_aa: CSVGDGASGNTIYF; cdr3_nt: TGCAGCGTGGGGGATGGGGCCTCTGGAAACACCATATATTTT; clone_size: NA; j_call: TRBJ1-3; v_call: TRBV29-1; d_call: NA
cdr3_aa: CASSRRQGFGEKLFF; cdr3_nt: TGTGCCAGCAGTCGAAGACAGGGCTTCGGTGAAAAACTGTTTTTT; clone_size: many; j_call: TRBJ1-4; v_call: TRBV12-3/TRBV12-4; d_call: TRBD1
cdr3_aa: CATQGAGETYEQYF; cdr3_nt: TGTGCCACCCAGGGTGCGGGAGAGACCTACGAGCAGTACTTC; clone_size: few; j_call: TRBJ2-7; v_call: TRBV24-1; d_call: TRBD2
cdr3_aa: CASSPPTVNTEAFF; cdr3_nt: TGTGCCAGCAGTCCCCCAACGGTGAACACTGAAGCTTTCTTT; clone_size: many; j_call: TRBJ1-1; v_call: TRBV28; d_call: NA
cdr3_aa: CASRPGLGRDTGELFF; cdr3_nt: TGTGCCAGCAGGCCCGGGCTAGGAAGGGACACCGGGGAGCTGTTTTTT; clone_size: few; j_call: TRBJ2-2; v_call: TRBV2; d_call: NA
cdr3_aa: CASSPGTSGTHYEQYF; cdr3_nt: TGTGCCAGCAGCCCTGGGACTAGCGGGACCCACTACGAGCAGTACTTC; clone_size: NA; j_call: TRBJ2-7; v_call: TRBV9; d_call: TRBD2
cdr3_aa: CASRGEGPTLYGYTF; cdr3_nt: TGTGCTAGTCGGGGGGAAGGACCCACTCTCTATGGCTACACCTTC; clone_size: many; j_call: TRBJ1-2; v_call: TRBV12-5; d_call: NA
cdr3_aa: CASSPQPSTAVSNQPQHF; cdr3_nt: TGCGCCAGCAGCCCCCAACCGTCGACAGCAGTTAGCAATCAGCCCCAGCATTTT; clone_size: NA; j_call: TRBJ1-5; v_call: TRBV5-1; d_call: NA
cdr3_aa: CSVVLAQETQYF; cdr3_nt: TGCAGCGTTGTTCTAGCGCAAGAGACCCAGTACTTC; clone_size: many; j_call: TRBJ2-5; v_call: TRBV29-1; d_call: NA
cdr3_aa: CATSDLPPGGADTQYF; cdr3_nt: TGTGCCACCAGTGATTTGCCCCCGGGGGGTGCAGATACGCAGTATTTT; clone_size: few; j_call: TRBJ2-3; v_call: TRBV24-1; d_call: TRBD2
cdr3_aa: CASSATGLTSPITGELFF; cdr3_nt: TGTGCCAGCAGCGCCACCGGCCTCACCTCCCCCATCACCGGGGAGCTGTTTTTT; clone_size: few; j_call: TRBJ2-2; v_call: TRBV9; d_call: NA
cdr3_aa: CAWMAGDGLYTEAFF; cdr3_nt: TGTGCCTGGATGGCAGGCGACGGACTTTACACTGAAGCTTTCTTT; clone_size: NA; j_call: TRBJ1-1; v_call: TRBV30; d_call: NA
cdr3_aa: CASRWGQGAQPQHF; cdr3_nt: TGTGCCAGCAGATGGGGACAGGGGGCTCAGCCCCAGCATTTT; clone_size: NA; j_call: TRBJ1-5; v_call: TRBV6-1; d_call: TRBD1
cdr3_aa: CSVGGGGDSNQPQHF; cdr3_nt: TGCAGCGTCGGTGGGGGGGGGGATAGCAATCAGCCCCAGCATTTT; clone_size: NA; j_call: TRBJ1-5; v_call: TRBV29-1; d_call: NA
cdr3_aa: CSASSPGQGGLYEQYF; cdr3_nt: TGCAGTGCTTCATCCCCGGGGCAGGGCGGTCTCTACGAGCAGTACTTC; clone_size: NA; j_call: TRBJ2-7; v_call: TRBV20-1; d_call: NA
cdr3_aa: CASSDRVYNSPLHF; cdr3_nt: TGTGCCAGCAGTGACAGGGTGTATAATTCACCCCTCCACTTT; clone_size: many; j_call: TRBJ1-6; v_call: TRBV12-3/TRBV12-4; d_call: TRBD1
cdr3_aa: CSVAGNSGANVLTF; cdr3_nt: TGCAGCGTCGCAGGGAACTCTGGGGCCAACGTCCTGACTTTC; clone_size: few; j_call: TRBJ2-6; v_call: TRBV29-1; d_call: NA
cdr3_aa: CASSDSSGGTYEQYF; cdr3_nt: TGTGCCAGCAGTGATTCCAGCGGGGGTACCTACGAGCAGTACTTC; clone_size: many; j_call: TRBJ2-7; v_call: TRBV2; d_call: TRBD2
cdr3_aa: CSPRGDTGELFF; cdr3_nt: TGCAGTCCCCGGGGGGACACCGGGGAGCTGTTTTTT; clone_size: few; j_call: TRBJ2-2; v_call: TRBV20-1; d_call: TRBD2
cdr3_aa: CASSYVGTDTQYF; cdr3_nt: TGTGCCAGCAGTTACGTGGGCACAGATACGCAGTATTTT; clone_size: few; j_call: TRBJ2-3; v_call: TRBV6-5; d_call: NA
cdr3_aa: CSAGLAGVGELFF; cdr3_nt: TGCAGCGCCGGACTAGCGGGAGTGGGGGAGCTGTTTTTT; clone_size: few; j_call: TRBJ2-2; v_call: TRBV29-1; d_call: TRBD2
cdr3_aa: CASSFGRKQETQYF; cdr3_nt: TGTGCCAGCAGTTTCGGGCGGAAGCAAGAGACCCAGTACTTC; clone_size: few; j_call: TRBJ2-5; v_call: TRBV12-3/TRBV12-4; d_call: NA
cdr3_aa: CASRDSSGNTIYF; cdr3_nt: TGTGCCTCAAGGGACAGCTCTGGAAACACCATATATTTT; clone_size: few; j_call: TRBJ1-3; v_call: TRBV27; d_call: TRBD1
cdr3_aa: CASSLYIWTDNYGYTF; cdr3_nt: TGTGCCAGCAGCCTCTACATCTGGACGGATAACTATGGCTACACCTTC; clone_size: many; j_call: TRBJ1-2; v_call: TRBV6-1; d_call: NA
cdr3_aa: CASSYPADREQYF; cdr3_nt: TGCGCCAGCAGCTACCCGGCGGACAGAGAGCAGTACTTC; clone_size: few; j_call: TRBJ2-7; v_call: TRBV5-1; d_call: NA
cdr3_aa: CASSYAGDQKQGIQYF; cdr3_nt: TGTGCCAGCAGTTACGCGGGAGACCAAAAGCAGGGCATTCAGTACTTC; clone_size: few; j_call: TRBJ2-4; v_call: TRBV6-5; d_call: TRBD2
cdr3_aa: CASSEGGTLISYEQYF; cdr3_nt: TGTGCCAGCAGTGAAGGGGGGACCCTAATCTCCTACGAGCAGTACTTC; clone_size: NA; j_call: TRBJ2-7; v_call: TRBV6-1; d_call: NA